These 2 T cell receptor beta chains were sequenced from one sample in a study of blood T cell repertoires in COVID-19. Produced via immunoSEQ multiplex PCR; TCRdb's table is partial and in-frame only. The sample contains 68,000 or so clones, 70% to 90% of which appear only once. The material sequenced was peripheral blood. The receptors were sampled from a woman in her 50s with COVID-19, enrolled during active disease.

Written as DNA, the CDR3 is TGTGCCAGCAGCTCGACAGGGACAGCCAAAAACATTCAGTACTTC. It translates to CASSSTGTAKNIQYF. The chain combines TRBV7-2 with TRBJ2-4, with TRBD1 matching 7 bases. V was pared by 4 bases and J by 0 bases, with 3 bases of the junction left unmatched. This CDR3 has 15 residues. Germline V gives CDR1 SGHTA, CDR2 FQGNSA.

This clone was counted only a few times. The chain joins TRBV6-7 to TRBJ1-3; a possible D gene is TRBD1 (6 bases). TRBV6-7 is reported as an ORF; its role is uncertain. The V end lost 8 bases, the J end lost 10 bases, and 27 bases lay between the germline ends. The CDR3 spans 16 residues. As DNA, the CDR3 is TGTGCCAGCCTTACCCTATTGGGCAGGGGTCTGGGGACCATATATTTT. This translates into CASLTLLGRGLGTIYF.